Listed here are 4 T cell receptor beta chains from one sample, sequenced in a study of T cell clusters in autoimmune cytopenias. Tens of thousands of genome equivalents of blood DNA were amplified for TRB. One tube held mixed TRB-A and TRB-B primer pools for touch-down PCR. TCRdb reanalyzed the multiplex PCR reads and collapses them to one entry per CDR3 protein, without DNA. The record lists roughly 6,100 distinct CDR3 sequences, of which the ten most abundant hold 5.7%. This sample was also put to use in a study of T cell repertoires in aging, cancer and after chemotherapy.

Sequenced sample: peripheral blood. The receptors derive from a human donor in good health.

This clonotype is labeled medium-sized based on frequency. The chain joins TRBV6-6 to TRBJ1-1. The CDR3 consists of 14 residues. Germline V gene lookup returns CDR1 MNHNY and CDR2 SVGAGI (reference sequence). This chain's CDR3 is CASSYSGMNTEAFF.

This CDR3 is CASSTQREGNTIYF. The chain joins TRBV6-5 to TRBJ1-3. This CDR3 comprises 14 residues. The V gene's germline CDR1 is MNHEY and CDR2 SVGAGI.

This clonotype is classed as medium-sized by frequency. The V and J genes are TRBV6-1 and TRBJ2-1; the D call of TRBD1 rests on TCRdb alone, since no DNA is present to check it. The CDR3 sequence is 14 residues long. The germline V gene encodes CDR1 MNHNS and CDR2 SASEGT. CDR3 sequence: CASSVQGSVNEQFF.

The chain uses TRBV20-1 and TRBJ1-2; TCRdb lists TRBD1, though no DNA is available to test this call. This CDR3 region has 14 residues. The germline V gene has CDR1 DFQATT and CDR2 SNEGSKA (reference sequence). CDR3 protein: CSARPEGGHYGYTF.